Listed here are 18 T cell receptor beta chains from one sample, sequenced in a study of response to subunit inactivated influenza vaccine. TCRdb re-called the RT-PCR reads with MiXCR, one entry per CDR3 protein. The sample includes 500,000 to 700,000 distinct CDR3 sequences, roughly 25% of them seen just once. This sample was also put to use in a study of T cells expressing NK-cell markers. Per that paper: Scientists made TCR beta cDNA using 5'RACE template switching with UMIs.

Sequencing used CD4+ T cells sorted from PBMCs, obtained less than 13 days after vaccination. Receptors originate from a man aged 50-60 years who received an inactivated influenza vaccine.

The genes are TRBV4-1 and TRBJ1-5; 10 bases fit TRBD1. Germline CDR1 and CDR2: MGHRA and YSYEKL. The CDR3 contains 15 residues. With V trimmed by 3 bases and J by 9 bases, 8 bases remained unmatched. CDR3 sequence: CASSQPGQGFRPQHF. The DNA for the CDR3 is TGCGCCAGCAGCCAGCCGGGACAGGGGTTTCGGCCCCAGCATTTT.

This clonotype has a handful of counts. This chain joins TRBV6-1 and TRBJ1-2; TRBD1 agrees at 8 bases. This CDR3 spans 14 amino acids. V gave up 4 bases and J gave up 6 bases; unmatched junction bases: 7. Germline V gene lookup returns CDR1 MNHNS and CDR2 SASEGT. The CDR3 DNA reads as TGTGCCAGCAGTGGTTTGGACAGGGTCGATGGCTACACCTTC. This gives the protein CASSGLDRVDGYTF.

In this sample, this clonotype turned up a few times. The V gene is TRBV5-5, the J gene TRBJ2-7, with D unclear. Trimming shortened V by 2 bases and J by 7 bases, and 10 bases separated the two germline ends. Germline CDR1 SGHKS, CDR2 YYEKEE (reference sequence). The CDR3 is 12 residues long. The CDR3 nucleotides read TGTGCCAGCAGCTTCGTCAGAAGGGAGCAGTACTTC. Its protein is CASSFVRREQYF.

This clonotype was seen ten or more times. V gene TRBV5-1 combines with J gene TRBJ2-2; TRBD1 agrees at 7 bases. CDR3 length equals 15 residues. Trimming took 4 bases from V and 1 from J; bases not matched to a gene: 4. In germline, CDR1 is SGHRS, CDR2 YFSETQ. The CDR3 DNA sequence: TGCGCCAGCAGCCTGAGGACAGGGAACACCGGGGAGCTGTTTTTT. Protein sequence: CASSLRTGNTGELFF.

V usage is TRBV6-5 and J usage is TRBJ1-6; D remains ambiguous. The germline V gene has CDR1 MNHEY and CDR2 SVGAGI. The CDR3 contains 13 residues. Trimming left V 1 base short and J 10 bases short, with 8 bases between. The CDR3 DNA sequence: TGTGCCAGCAGTTACTTTAGGGAATCACCCCTCCACTTT. It translates to CASSYFRESPLHF.

The CDR3 loop is CASTLKGTKQFF. CDR3 sequence (DNA): TGTGCCAGCACCCTTAAGGGGACAAAACAGTTCTTC. The chain recombines TRBV28 with TRBJ2-1; tentative D call: TRBD1 (6 bases). V lost 7 bases and J 13 bases, leaving 17 bases between the germline ends. The CDR3 is made up of 12 amino acids. CDR1 and CDR2 from the germline V gene are MDHEN and SYDVKM.

This clonotype was picked up many times. This rearrangement joins TRBV11-1 to TRBJ2-3; D is undetermined. The CDR3 loop spans 12 amino acids. Trimming shortened V by 5 bases and J by 4 bases, and 7 bases separated the two germline ends. CDR1 SGHAT and CDR2 FQDESV come from the germline V gene (reference sequence). The CDR3 region is CASSRIADTQYF. The CDR3 nucleotides are TGTGCCAGCAGCCGGATCGCAGATACGCAGTATTTT.

Notes on this clonotype: An end of the junction does not agree with germline; a read error may underlie this. The rearrangement links TRBV10-3 to TRBJ2-3, with D tentatively TRBD1 (5 bases). This CDR3 spans 13 amino acids. Germline V gene data show CDR1 as ENHRY and CDR2 as SYGVKD. CDR3 sequence (DNA): TGTGCCATCAAAGGACCGGACACAGAGACGCAGTATTTT. This gives the protein CAIKGPDTETQYF.

The sample holds a few counts of this clonotype. V is TRBV10-3 and J is TRBJ2-1; TRBD2 agrees at 7 bases. CDR1 is ENHRY and CDR2 is SYGVKD in the germline V gene. The V gene end was trimmed by 2 bases and the J gene end by 1 base; junction bases not matched to a gene: 2. The CDR3 is 15 amino acids. The CDR3 loop is CAISEEGLSYNEQFF. CDR3 bases: TGTGCCATCAGTGAGGAGGGACTATCCTACAATGAGCAGTTCTTC.

The V and J genes are TRBV5-1 and TRBJ1-1, with no clear D. CDR1 is SGHRS, CDR2 YFSETQ, per germline. The CDR3 runs 14 residues. Trimming pared 3 bases from V and 1 base from J, leaving 10 bases between. The CDR3 loop reads CASSYQQENTEAFF. CDR3 coding DNA: TGCGCCAGCAGCTATCAACAAGAGAACACTGAAGCTTTCTTT.

The chain joins TRBV7-6 to TRBJ2-5; D unresolved. The length of the CDR3 is 12 residues. Germline loops: CDR1 SGHVS, CDR2 FNYEAQ. V was trimmed by 5 bases and J by 4 bases, leaving 8 bases between them. The DNA of the CDR3 is TGTGCCAGCAGCCGACCAGGAGAGACCCAGTACTTC. Its translation is CASSRPGETQYF.

The V call is TRBV20-1, the J call TRBJ1-2; D call uncertain. CDR1 and CDR2 from the germline V gene are DFQATT and SNEGSKA (reference sequence). This CDR3 is built from 11 residues. V was clipped by 6 bases and J by 4 bases, with 9 bases between them. The CDR3 here is CSAWVFYGYTF. In nucleotides, the CDR3 is TGCAGTGCGTGGGTTTTCTATGGCTACACCTTC.

The J gene is TRBJ1-6, the V gene TRBV7-9; D uncertain. Germline-derived CDR1 and CDR2 are SEHNR and FQNEAQ (reference sequence). V was shortened by 5 bases and J by 7 bases, with 15 bases between the two germline ends. This CDR3 has 15 residues. DNA of the CDR3: TGTGCCAGCAGCCGCTCGATGCGGGGAAATTCACCCCTCCACTTT. Residues: CASSRSMRGNSPLHF.

The rearrangement uses TRBV5-1 and TRBJ2-1; 10 positions match TRBD2. V lost 3 bases to trimming and J lost 4 bases; unmatched junction nucleotides: 7. CDR3 size: 16 residues. CDR1 is SGHRS, CDR2 YFSETQ, per germline. The DNA of the CDR3 is TGCGCCAGCAGCTACATAGCGGGGGGACCGTACAATGAGCAGTTCTTC. This encodes CASSYIAGGPYNEQFF.

The gene calls are TRBV4-3 and TRBJ1-2, with TRBD1 matching 9 bases. The CDR3 contains 13 residues. Germline lookup yields CDR1 LGHNA and CDR2 YSLEER. The V and J ends lost 0 bases and 13 bases, in that order; junction bases with no gene match: 6. The CDR3 coding sequence is TGCGCCAGCAGCCAAGAAGGACAGGGGTCCCGCACCTTC. Protein sequence: CASSQEGQGSRTF.

This chain uses TRBV12-3 or TRBV12-4 with TRBJ2-1; D assignment may be TRBD1 or TRBD2 (5 bases each). This CDR3 spans 14 amino acids. Deletions cut 5 bases from V and 5 bases from J, with 13 bases between. The CDR3 DNA is TGTGCCAGCAGTGTGGGGCGGGTCGACAATGAGCAGTTCTTC. The encoded protein is CASSVGRVDNEQFF.

This clonotype showed up just a few times. This rearrangement joins TRBV29-1 to TRBJ1-1; the D gene is possibly TRBD1 (6 bases). Per germline, CDR1 SQVTM and CDR2 ANQGSEA. The ends were cut back, 0 bases at V and 4 bases at J, with 9 bases in the middle. The CDR3 runs to 13 residues. The CDR3 sequence: CSVEEQGFTEAFF. CDR3 nucleotide sequence: TGCAGCGTTGAAGAGCAGGGGTTCACTGAAGCTTTCTTT.

This clonotype was detected a few times. This chain joins TRBV28 and TRBJ1-1, with D maybe TRBD1 (6 bases). V shed 6 bases and J shed 7 bases, with 18 bases lying between them. Germline CDR1 is MDHEN and CDR2 is SYDVKM. The CDR3 sequence is 14 residues long. CDR3 residues: CASSHIQGRLEAFF. The CDR3 bases are TGTGCCAGCAGCCACATTCAGGGGCGGCTTGAAGCTTTCTTT. Complete variable domain (other parts from reference TRBV28 and TRBJ1-1): DVKVTQSSRYLVKRTGEKVFLECVQDMDHENMFWYRQDPGLGLRLIYFSYDVKMKEKGDIPEGYSVSREKKERFSLILESASTNQTSMYLCASSHIQGRLEAFFGQGTRLTVV.